The clone carrying this T cell receptor beta chain was recorded a few times. The antigen is not known. The data stem from a study of beta chain features in type 1 diabetes. Study as a whole: Investigators examined around 98 million sorted cells across all samples. General study findings and limits: All four CD4+ subsets from Type 1 diabetes patients carried moderately but significantly shorter TCRB CDR3s.

Every sorted population was more than 95% pure. Sequenced material consisted of expressed TCRB transcripts (all of the isolated RNA was reverse transcribed). Some clones are missing from TCRdb's copy, which holds only in-frame ones; the method was immunoSEQ multiplex PCR. This table holds about 650,000 clones, around 12% found once. CDR3 length: 16 residues. V was shortened by 0 bases and J by 1 base, with 12 bases between the two germline ends. The germline V gene has CDR1 MNHEY and CDR2 SVGAGI. This chain uses TRBV6-5 with TRBJ2-5; the D gene is possibly TRBD2 (5 bases). This receptor was identified in a man aged 30 to 39 with type 1 diabetes. The source material was naive CD4+ T cells from blood. As DNA, the CDR3 is TGTGCCAGCAGTTACTCTGGTCCGCGGGCCCAAGAGACCCAGTACTTC. Residues: CASSYSGPRAQETQYF.